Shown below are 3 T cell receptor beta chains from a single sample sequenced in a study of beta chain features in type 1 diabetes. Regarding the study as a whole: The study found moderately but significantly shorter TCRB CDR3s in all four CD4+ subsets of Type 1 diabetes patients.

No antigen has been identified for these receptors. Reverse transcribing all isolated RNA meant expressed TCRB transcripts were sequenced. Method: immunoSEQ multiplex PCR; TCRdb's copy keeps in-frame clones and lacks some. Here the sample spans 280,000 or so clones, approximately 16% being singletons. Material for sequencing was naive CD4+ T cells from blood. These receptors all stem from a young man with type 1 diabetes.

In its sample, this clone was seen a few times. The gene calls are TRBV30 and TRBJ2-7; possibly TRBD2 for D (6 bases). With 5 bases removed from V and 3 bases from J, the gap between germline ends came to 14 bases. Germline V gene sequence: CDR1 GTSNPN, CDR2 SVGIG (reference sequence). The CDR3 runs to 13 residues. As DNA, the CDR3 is TGTGCCTGGGGAGGGCAGTATCTCTACGAGCAGTACTTC. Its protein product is CAWGGQYLYEQYF.

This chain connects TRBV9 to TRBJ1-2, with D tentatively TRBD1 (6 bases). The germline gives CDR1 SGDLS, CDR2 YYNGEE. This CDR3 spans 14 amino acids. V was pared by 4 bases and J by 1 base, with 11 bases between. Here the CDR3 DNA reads TGTGCCAGCAGCCACGAACAGGGTAACTATGGCTACACCTTC. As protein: CASSHEQGNYGYTF. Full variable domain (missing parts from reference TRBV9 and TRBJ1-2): DSGVTQTPKHLITATGQRVTLRCSPRSGDLSVYWYQQSLDQGLQFLIQYYNGEERAKGNILERFSAQQFPDLHSELNLSSLELGDSALYFCASSHEQGNYGYTFGSGTRLTVV.

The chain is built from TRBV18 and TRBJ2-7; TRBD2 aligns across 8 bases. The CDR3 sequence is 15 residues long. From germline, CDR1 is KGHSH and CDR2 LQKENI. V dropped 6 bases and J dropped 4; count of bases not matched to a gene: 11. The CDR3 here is CASSRGFSGAYEQYF. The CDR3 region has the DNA TGTGCCAGCTCGAGGGGGTTTAGCGGGGCATACGAGCAGTACTTC.